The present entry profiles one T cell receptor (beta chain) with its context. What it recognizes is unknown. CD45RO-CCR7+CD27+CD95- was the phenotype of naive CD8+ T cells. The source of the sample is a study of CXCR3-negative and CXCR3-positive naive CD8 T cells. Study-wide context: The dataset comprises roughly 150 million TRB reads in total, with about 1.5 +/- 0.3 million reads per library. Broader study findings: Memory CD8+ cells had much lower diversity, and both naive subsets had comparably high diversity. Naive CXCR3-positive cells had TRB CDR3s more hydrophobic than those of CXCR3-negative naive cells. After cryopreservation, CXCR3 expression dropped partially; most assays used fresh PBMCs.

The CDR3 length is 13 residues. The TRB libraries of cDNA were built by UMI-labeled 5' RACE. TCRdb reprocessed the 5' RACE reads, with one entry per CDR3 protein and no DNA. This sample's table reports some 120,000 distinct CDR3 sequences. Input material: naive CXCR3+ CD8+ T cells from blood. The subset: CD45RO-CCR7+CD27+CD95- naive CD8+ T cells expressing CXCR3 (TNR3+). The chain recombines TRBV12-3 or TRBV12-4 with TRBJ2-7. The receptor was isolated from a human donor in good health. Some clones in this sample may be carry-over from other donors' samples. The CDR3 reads CASSLGLTYEQYF.